This TCR beta chain is from a study of OX40 agonist ivuxolimab in advanced cancers. Study-wide context: The costimulatory receptor OX40 (CD134) was targeted by ivuxolimab, a fully human IgG2 agonistic monoclonal antibody. Intravenous ivuxolimab was administered to patients every 2 weeks at six dose levels: 0.01, 0.1, 0.3, 1.5, 3 and 10 mg/kg. Of the roughly 52 dose-escalation patients, hepatocellular carcinoma was present in about 20, melanoma in roughly 15, renal cell carcinoma in 9 and head and neck cancer in 9. In the dose-escalation cohort, 82.7% of patients were male, and the mean age was roughly 60 years, with a range of about 23 to 80. Prior anti-PD-1, anti-PD-L1 or anti-CTLA-4 therapy was permitted, and checkpoint inhibitors had been received by about 36% of dose-escalation patients. Partial responses were achieved by three dose-escalation patients, of whom one had hepatocellular carcinoma and two had cutaneous melanoma. Peripheral TCRbeta sequencing was intended to test whether TCR sequence diversity was altered and clonal T-cell expansion was caused by ivuxolimab. The paper covers the monotherapy dose-escalation part of the phase I ivuxolimab trial, which included N ≈ 50 patients.

A word on this clone: Its antigen specificity is not known. One base away there is no much larger clone; base qualities are not given.

Genomic DNA was extracted from sorted cells for sequencing of the TCRbeta CDR3 region. TCRbeta CDR3 regions were sequenced using the immunoSEQ Assay. What TCRdb holds here is the immuneACCESS table cut down to in-frame rearrangements. Part of the clones is not present; checked against another copy, under half of the missing clones reflect an unresolved V gene, and the others are unexplained. The sample records 65,000 to 80,000 clones, 80% of which are singletons. The ten largest clones add up to 8.2% of the sample. Patients with a history of autoimmune disease or receiving systemic immunosuppression were excluded from the trial. In every dose cohort, peripheral blood was drawn for TCR sequencing at baseline, cycle 4 day 1, and cycle 7 day 1. The samples were taken from a phase I, first-in-human, multicenter, open-label dose-escalation trial of ivuxolimab. Adults with locally advanced or metastatic melanoma, renal cell carcinoma, hepatocellular carcinoma or head and neck squamous cell carcinoma were enrolled in the trial. CD4+ and CD8+ T cells were sorted separately from peripheral blood before TCR sequencing.

V is trimmed back by 0 bases and J by 5 bases, and the junction contains 4 bases that no gene match accounts for. In the germline V gene (reference sequence), CDR1 corresponds to MNHNY and CDR2 to SVGAGI. Counted from cysteine to phenylalanine, this CDR3 has 16 amino acids. Only the CDR3 region is kept as DNA, spanning 48 bases read in frame from base 1. General study outcomes and caveats: In the 0.1-3.0 mg/kg groups, partial responders were among the patients with the lowest normalized peripheral clonal expansion, particularly in CD8+ T cells. The antigen specificity of the peripheral T cells that underwent clonal expansion was not determined. Low levels of normalized T-cell clonal expansion were also shown by some nonresponding patients. After ivuxolimab, expanded clones were on average more numerous among CD8+ T cells than among CD4+ T cells. Clonal expansion of both CD4+ and CD8+ blood T cells was observed from baseline to week 6 at doses 0.1 to 3.0 mg/kg.

The receptor was isolated from an adult with an advanced solid tumor such as melanoma, head and neck, liver or kidney cancer. The chain was built from TRBV6-6 and TRBJ2-1, with 10 central nucleotides matching TRBD1. This material consisted of CD4+ or CD8+ T cells sorted from blood, taken in a trial of the OX40 agonist ivuxolimab. Read as DNA, the sequence is TGTGCCAGCAGTTACTCCGTGACAGGGGGCCACAATGAGCAGTTCTTC. The resulting protein is CASSYSVTGGHNEQFF.